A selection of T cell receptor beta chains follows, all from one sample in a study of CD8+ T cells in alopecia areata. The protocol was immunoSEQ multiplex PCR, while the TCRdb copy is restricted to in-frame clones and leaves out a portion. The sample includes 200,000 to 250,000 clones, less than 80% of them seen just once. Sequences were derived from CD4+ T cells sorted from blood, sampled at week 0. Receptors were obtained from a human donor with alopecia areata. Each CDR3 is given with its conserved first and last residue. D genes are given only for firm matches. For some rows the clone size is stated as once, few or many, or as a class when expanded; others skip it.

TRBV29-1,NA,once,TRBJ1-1,CSVALAGAFF,TGCAGCGTTGCTTTGGCGGGAGCTTTCTTT
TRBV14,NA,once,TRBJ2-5,CASSQDPPLETQYF,TGTGCCAGCAGCCAAGATCCGCCTTTAGAGACCCAGTACTTC
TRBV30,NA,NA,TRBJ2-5,CAWSVMAARGGQETQYF,TGTGCCTGGAGTGTAATGGCGGCCCGGGGCGGCCAAGAGACCCAGTACTTC
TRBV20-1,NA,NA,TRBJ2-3,CSARVGDTQYF,TGCAGTGCTAGAGTAGGCGATACGCAGTATTTT
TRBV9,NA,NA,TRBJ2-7,CASSVAFGSSYEQYF,TGTGCCAGCAGCGTAGCTTTCGGCTCTTCCTACGAGCAGTACTTC
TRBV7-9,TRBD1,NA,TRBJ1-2,CASSWTGWDYGYTF,TGTGCCAGCAGCTGGACAGGTTGGGACTATGGCTACACCTTC
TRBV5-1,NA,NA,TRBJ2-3,CASSLLEGTDTQYF,TGCGCCAGCAGCCTGTTGGAAGGCACAGATACGCAGTATTTT
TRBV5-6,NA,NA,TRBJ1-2,CASSLAVGGSYGYTF,TGTGCCAGCAGCTTGGCCGTCGGCGGAAGCTATGGCTACACCTTC
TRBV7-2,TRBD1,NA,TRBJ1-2,CASSLEDRGYYGYTF,TGTGCCAGCAGCTTAGAGGACAGGGGGTACTATGGCTACACCTTC
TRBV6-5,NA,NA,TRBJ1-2,CASGVGISGYTF,TGTGCCAGCGGGGTAGGCATTTCTGGCTACACCTTC
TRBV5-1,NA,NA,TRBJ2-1,CASSLGLSGEQFF,TGCGCCAGCAGCTTGGGACTCTCGGGTGAGCAGTTCTTC
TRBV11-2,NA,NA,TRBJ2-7,CASSLAASGVEQYF,TGTGCCAGCAGCTTAGCCGCATCAGGTGTCGAGCAGTACTTC
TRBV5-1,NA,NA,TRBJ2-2,CASSLDNTGELFF,TGCGCCAGCAGCCTCGATAACACCGGGGAGCTGTTTTTT
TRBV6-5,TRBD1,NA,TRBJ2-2,CASKQGQGPGGELFF,TGTGCCAGCAAACAAGGACAGGGCCCAGGCGGGGAGCTGTTTTTT
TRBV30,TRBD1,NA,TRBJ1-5,CAWSEGTAINQPQHF,TGTGCCTGGAGTGAAGGGACAGCTATCAATCAGCCCCAGCATTTT
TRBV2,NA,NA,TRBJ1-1,CASSAGAGTEAFF,TGTGCCAGCAGTGCGGGGGCTGGCACTGAAGCTTTCTTT
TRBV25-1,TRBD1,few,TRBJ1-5,CASSESPDRRQPQHF,TGTGCCAGCAGCGAATCCCCGGACAGGCGGCAGCCCCAGCATTTT
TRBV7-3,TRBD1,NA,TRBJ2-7,CASSPGQGAHEQYF,TGTGCCAGCAGTCCGGGACAGGGGGCGCACGAGCAGTACTTC
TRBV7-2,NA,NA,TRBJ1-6,CASSSPGSPLHF,TGTGCCAGCAGCTCCCCGGGATCACCCCTCCACTTT
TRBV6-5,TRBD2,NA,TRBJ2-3,CASRPSGGPDTQYF,TGTGCCAGCAGACCTAGCGGGGGGCCGGATACGCAGTATTTT
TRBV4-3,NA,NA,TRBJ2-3,CASSQDLGAGDTQYF,TGCGCCAGCAGCCAAGATTTAGGGGCAGGAGATACGCAGTATTTT
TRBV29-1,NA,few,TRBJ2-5,CSVDPGTRETQYF,TGCAGCGTTGATCCCGGGACGAGAGAGACCCAGTACTTC
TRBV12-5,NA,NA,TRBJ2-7,CASGLAQSEQYF,TGTGCTAGTGGTTTGGCTCAGAGCGAGCAGTACTTC
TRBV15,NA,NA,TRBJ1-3,CATSRRAAEGGNTIYF,TGTGCCACCAGCAGAAGGGCAGCGGAAGGTGGAAACACCATATATTTT
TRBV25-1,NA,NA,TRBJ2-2,CASSELGDTGELFF,TGTGCCAGCAGTGAACTGGGGGACACCGGGGAGCTGTTTTTT
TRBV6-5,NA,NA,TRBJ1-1,CATTENTEAFF,TGTGCCACAACAGAAAACACTGAAGCTTTCTTT
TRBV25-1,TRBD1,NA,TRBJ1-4,CASSEPQGVGEKLFF,TGTGCCAGCAGCGAACCACAGGGGGTCGGGGAAAAACTGTTTTTT
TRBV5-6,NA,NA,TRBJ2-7,CASSLSLGTYEQYF,TGTGCCAGCAGCTTGTCGCTAGGGACCTACGAGCAGTACTTC
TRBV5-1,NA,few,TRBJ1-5,CASSVEGNQPQHF,TGCGCCAGCAGTGTGGAAGGCAATCAGCCCCAGCATTTT
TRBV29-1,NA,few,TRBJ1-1,CSASPVGYDTEAFF,TGCAGCGCCTCGCCGGTGGGGTACGACACTGAAGCTTTCTTT
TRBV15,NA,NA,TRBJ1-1,CATSRDGGGNTEAFF,TGTGCCACCAGCAGAGATGGCGGGGGGAACACTGAAGCTTTCTTT
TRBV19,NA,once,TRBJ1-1,CASSTDRFLNTEAFF,TGTGCCAGTAGTACCGACAGGTTCCTTAACACTGAAGCTTTCTTT
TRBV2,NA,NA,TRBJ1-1,CASSAGTLNTEAFF,TGTGCCAGCAGTGCCGGGACATTGAACACTGAAGCTTTCTTT
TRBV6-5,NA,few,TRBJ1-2,CASSSGLNYGYTF,TGTGCCAGCAGTTCGGGACTAAACTATGGCTACACCTTC
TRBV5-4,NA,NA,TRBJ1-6,CASSSPGPGPLHF,TGTGCCAGCAGCTCACCTGGGCCCGGCCCCCTCCACTTT
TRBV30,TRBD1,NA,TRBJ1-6,CAWSVQGRNSPLHF,TGTGCCTGGAGTGTACAGGGGCGGAATTCACCCCTCCACTTT
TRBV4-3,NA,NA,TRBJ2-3,CASSQARPDTQYF,TGCGCCAGCAGCCAAGCGAGGCCAGATACGCAGTATTTT
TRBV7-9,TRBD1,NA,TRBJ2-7,CASSIGTGGPSEQYF,TGTGCCAGCAGCATAGGGACAGGGGGCCCGAGCGAGCAGTACTTC
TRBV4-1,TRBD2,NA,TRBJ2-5,CASSQDLPGLAGGQETQYF,TGCGCCAGCAGCCAAGATCTCCCGGGACTAGCGGGGGGACAGGAGACCCAGTACTTC
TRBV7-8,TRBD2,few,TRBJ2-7,CASSLAGGDFDEQYF,TGTGCCAGCAGCTTAGCGGGGGGGGACTTTGACGAGCAGTACTTC
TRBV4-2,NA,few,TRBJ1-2,CASSQDDRGDYGYTF,TGTGCCAGCAGCCAAGATGATCGGGGTGACTATGGCTACACCTTC
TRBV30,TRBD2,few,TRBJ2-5,CARTSGGERETQYF,TGTGCCCGGACTAGCGGGGGGGAGAGGGAGACCCAGTACTTC
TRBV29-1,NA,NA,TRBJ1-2,CSSTGSHGYTF,TGCAGCAGCACAGGGTCTCATGGCTACACCTTC
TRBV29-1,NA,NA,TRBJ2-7,CSVASASLYEQYF,TGCAGCGTTGCCTCAGCGTCCCTGTACGAGCAGTACTTC
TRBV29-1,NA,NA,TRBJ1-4,CSVDIGRINEKLFF,TGCAGCGTTGATATTGGACGGATAAATGAAAAACTGTTTTTT
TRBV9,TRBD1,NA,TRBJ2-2,CASSVRTGANTGELFF,TGTGCCAGCAGCGTCCGGACAGGGGCGAACACCGGGGAGCTGTTTTTT
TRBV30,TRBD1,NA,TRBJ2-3,CAWLAGGPYTQYF,TGTGCCTGGTTGGCAGGGGGACCCTATACGCAGTATTTT
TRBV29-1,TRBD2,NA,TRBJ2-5,CSVHLGGETQYF,TGCAGCGTCCACTTGGGAGGGGAGACCCAGTACTTC
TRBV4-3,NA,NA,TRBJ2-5,CASSQGWVGQETQYF,TGCGCCAGCAGCCAAGGCTGGGTCGGGCAAGAGACCCAGTACTTC
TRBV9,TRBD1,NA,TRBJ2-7,CASSVGSGGEQYF,TGTGCCAGCAGCGTAGGGTCAGGGGGCGAGCAGTACTTC